The T cell receptor beta chain under discussion was sequenced for a study of T cells in Graves' hyperthyroidism and ophthalmopathy. This clonotype has more than one count but fewer than ten. V dropped 2 bases and J dropped 3 bases, with 22 bases sitting between them. The CDR3 runs 18 residues. In germline, CDR1 is MNHEY, CDR2 SVGAGI. Researchers amplified the TCR beta CDR3 regions from RNA transcripts. First-round RT-PCR with HTBI primers amplified the TCR CDR3 region. TCRdb passed the multiplex PCR reads through MiXCR, listing each CDR3 protein once. The data contain around 300,000 distinct CDR3 sequences, about 14% of them singletons.

The TCR sequence derives from a woman younger than 45 with Graves' hyperthyroidism that later progressed to Graves' ophthalmopathy. V usage is TRBV6-5 and J usage is TRBJ1-1; D is uncertain. Sequencing was done on a sample of blood. The CDR3 loop reads CASSYRLAGSARDTEAFF. The CDR3 DNA sequence: TGTGCCAGCAGTTACCGGTTGGCAGGCAGTGCGAGAGACACTGAAGCTTTCTTT.